This T cell receptor (beta chain) was identified in a study of blood T cells in healthy people across ages. It was with a sample-barcoded 5' primer and a J-beta primer mix that a second PCR of about 6 to 12 cycles was run. Via MiXCR, TCRdb re-called the 5' RACE reads, giving one row per CDR3 protein. The sample shows hundreds of thousands of distinct CDR3 sequences, roughly a quarter of them seen only once. Of note for this clonotype: Its antigen remains unidentified.

Germline lookup yields CDR1 SEHNR and CDR2 FQNEAQ (reference sequence). The CDR3 totals 16 residues. Study-level findings and limits: Long-lived donors carried more naive CD4+ cells and greater diversity than aged donors.

In addition, the sample was reused for a study of T cells of mothers and their children. That paper states: In this cohort, donors were a few healthy Caucasian mothers plus their six children.

Sequences were obtained from blood. The J gene is TRBJ2-1, the V gene TRBV7-9, with TRBD1 matching 10 bases. The J call may be in error: the DNA end matches TRBJ2-7 better. This TCR derives from a boy aged 2 to 10 in good health. CDR3 loop: CASSLPPGQGSYEQYF. As DNA, the CDR3 is TGTGCCAGCAGCTTACCTCCGGGACAGGGGTCCTACGAGCAGTACTTC.